Following are 32 T cell receptor beta chains from one sample sequenced in a study of T-cell memory formation after mild COVID-19. TCRdb reprocessed the 5' RACE reads via MiXCR and lists one record per CDR3 protein. The table lists 550,000 to 700,000 distinct CDR3 sequences, about 20% of them singletons, with approximately 12% in the top ten. What was sequenced was PBMCs or a T cell subset sorted from them (not recorded which). These receptors were collected from an adult woman who had mild COVID-19 (a few samples of this study predate the infection). Cell type and time point are not known.

This clonotype came up a few times. This rearrangement joins TRBV15 to TRBJ2-1; 11 positions match TRBD2. The CDR3 consists of 16 residues. CDR1 and CDR2 (germline): LNHNV, YYDKDF (reference sequence). The V and J ends lost 2 bases and 5 bases, in that order; junction bases with no gene match: 5. The CDR3 coding sequence is TGTGCCACCAGCAGAACCCTAGCGGGGGGCCACAATGAGCAGTTCTTC. It yields the protein CATSRTLAGGHNEQFF.

This chain connects TRBV30 to TRBJ2-1; TRBD1 aligns across 9 bases. V lost 5 bases to trimming and J lost 1 base; unmatched junction nucleotides: 0. This CDR3 comprises 13 residues. Germline V gives CDR1 GTSNPN, CDR2 SVGIG (reference sequence). Written as DNA, the CDR3 is TGTGCCTGGGACAGGGGGTCCTACAATGAGCAGTTCTTC. This sequence encodes CAWDRGSYNEQFF. Based on the CDR3 plus reference TRBV30 and TRBJ2-1, the full variable domain is SQTIHQWPATLVQPVGSPLSLECTVEGTSNPNLYWYRQAAGRGLQLLFYSVGIGQISSEVPQNLSASRPQDRQFILSSKKLLLSDSGFYLCAWDRGSYNEQFFGPGTRLTVL.

This clonotype came up a few times. The chain is built from TRBV27 and TRBJ1-2, with D possibly matching TRBD1 (6 bases). Germline CDR1 MNHEY, CDR2 SMNVEV (reference sequence). This CDR3 has 14 residues. Deletions cut 6 bases from V and 7 bases from J, with 18 bases between. The CDR3 sequence: CASSSAGAPSGYTF. CDR3 bases: TGTGCCAGCAGCTCGGCGGGGGCGCCTTCTGGCTACACCTTC.

This clonotype was seen a handful of times. This chain joins TRBV30 and TRBJ2-7, with TRBD2 matching 9 bases. The J segment lost 6 bases and the V segment lost 1 base, leaving 4 bases of the junction unmatched. The CDR3 is 13 amino acids. Germline loops: CDR1 GTSNPN, CDR2 SVGIG (reference sequence). The CDR3: CAWSGLAGTEQYF. DNA of the CDR3: TGTGCCTGGAGTGGGCTAGCGGGAACCGAGCAGTACTTC. Together with reference TRBV30 and TRBJ2-7, the CDR3 gives the full variable domain: SQTIHQWPATLVQPVGSPLSLECTVEGTSNPNLYWYRQAAGRGLQLLFYSVGIGQISSEVPQNLSASRPQDRQFILSSKKLLLSDSGFYLCAWSGLAGTEQYFGPGTRLTVT.

This clonotype has a handful of counts. The junction and the germline gene differ at one end; a read error may be behind it. This sequence joins TRBV11-2 and TRBJ1-2; maybe TRBD1 (6 bases). Germline CDR1 and CDR2: SGHAT and FQNNGV. The CDR3 consists of 15 residues. The CDR3 region has the DNA TGTGCCAGCACCTTAGGGGGGTCGGCGGGCTATGGCTACACCTTC. Encoded protein: CASTLGGSAGYGYTF. Full variable domain (missing parts from reference TRBV11-2 and TRBJ1-2): EAGVAQSPRYKIIEKRQSVAFWCNPISGHATLYWYQQILGQGPKLLIQFQNNGVVDDSQLPKDRFSAERLKGVDSTLKIQPAKLEDSAVYLCASTLGGSAGYGYTFGSGTRLTVV.

The sample holds many counts of this clonotype. CDR3: CASKGDHQPQHF. CDR3 DNA: TGTGCCAGCAAAGGGGACCATCAGCCCCAGCATTTT. The chain carries TRBV7-2 and TRBJ1-5; D may be TRBD1 (5 bases). Germline CDR1 and CDR2: SGHTA and FQGNSA. V was trimmed by 7 bases and J by 5 bases, leaving 9 bases between them. The CDR3 loop spans 12 amino acids.

The chain couples TRBV30 to TRBJ1-3; D is undetermined. V was trimmed by 6 bases and J by 1 base, leaving 13 bases between them. This CDR3 spans 14 amino acids. Germline V gene sequence: CDR1 GTSNPN, CDR2 SVGIG (reference sequence). The CDR3 DNA follows: TGTGCCTGCAGGACGGTCTTTTCTGGAAACACCATATATTTT. Translated: CACRTVFSGNTIYF.

This chain connects TRBV20-1 to TRBJ2-5, with 12 bases matching TRBD2. This CDR3 region has 15 residues. The V gene end was trimmed by 3 bases and the J gene end by 2 bases; junction bases not matched to a gene: 4. The germline V gene encodes CDR1 DFQATT and CDR2 SNEGSKA (reference sequence). CDR3 sequence (DNA): TGCAGTGCTAGTAGCACTAGCGGGGGGCAAGAGACCCAGTACTTC. Residues: CSASSTSGGQETQYF.

The sample holds a few counts of this clonotype. This chain connects TRBV4-3 to TRBJ2-7, with D unclear. The V and J ends lost 0 bases and 3 bases respectively, with 6 bases between them. CDR1 and CDR2 (germline): LGHNA, YSLEER. This CDR3 contains 13 residues. The CDR3 region is CASSQEAYYEQYF. In DNA form, the CDR3 reads TGCGCCAGCAGCCAAGAGGCCTACTACGAGCAGTACTTC.

This clonotype was observed a few times. J is TRBJ1-5 and V is TRBV9; D is uncertain. Germline CDR1 and CDR2: SGDLS and YYNGEE. This CDR3 is built from 13 residues. V was pared by 2 bases and J by 7 bases, with 10 bases between. CDR3 region: CASSVTPSQPQHF. CDR3 nucleotides: TGTGCCAGCAGCGTCACCCCCAGCCAGCCCCAGCATTTT.

This clonotype occurred a few times. The rearrangement joins TRBV20-1 to TRBJ1-1, with no clear D. The germline CDR1 and CDR2 sequences are DFQATT and SNEGSKA (reference sequence). The CDR3 has 13 amino acids. Trimming removed 6 bases at V and 5 bases at J, with 16 bases between. The CDR3 DNA follows: TGCAGTGCCTCCCGGGAGCTCAAGACTGAAGCTTTCTTT. Translating it yields CSASRELKTEAFF.

This clonotype has just a few counts. The rearrangement links TRBV11-3 to TRBJ2-2, with D perhaps TRBD2 (5 bases). V was cut by 5 bases and J by 0 bases, with 10 bases left in between. CDR1 SGHNT and CDR2 YENEEA come from the germline V gene. CDR3 size: 15 residues. CDR3: CASSTTGTNTGELFF. As DNA, the CDR3 is TGTGCCAGCAGCACGACGGGGACGAACACCGGGGAGCTGTTTTTT. The variable domain in full, completed from reference TRBV11-3 and TRBJ2-2, reads EAGVVQSPRYKIIEKKQPVAFWCNPISGHNTLYWYLQNLGQGPELLIRYENEEAVDDSQLPKDRFSAERLKGVDSTLKIQPAELGDSAVYLCASSTTGTNTGELFFGEGSRLTVL.

The gene calls are TRBV19 and TRBJ1-2, with D perhaps matching TRBD1 (6 bases). Between the trimmed V and J ends, which lost 7 bases and 2 bases, there was a span of 8 bases. CDR1 LNHDA and CDR2 SQIVND come from the germline V gene (reference sequence). The length of the CDR3 is 12 residues. CDR3 sequence: CASKGGNYGYTF. The CDR3 coding sequence is TGTGCCAGTAAGGGGGGAAACTATGGCTACACCTTC.

This chain uses TRBV24-1 with TRBJ1-5; TRBD1 might be the D (6 bases). CDR1 and CDR2 from the germline V gene are KGHDR and SFDVKD. The CDR3 runs to 16 residues. Trimming took off 3 bases at V and 3 bases at J, with 14 bases between the two ends. Here the CDR3 DNA reads TGTGCCACCAGTGATCATCGACAGGCCGACAATCAGCCCCAGCATTTT. Amino acids: CATSDHRQADNQPQHF.

The table lists this clonotype with a few counts. V and J are TRBV10-3 and TRBJ2-4; D call uncertain. V lost 0 bases, J lost 5 bases, and 8 bases lay in between. Germline V lookup: CDR1 ENHRY, CDR2 SYGVKD. This CDR3 is built from 14 residues. The DNA for the CDR3 is TGTGCCATCAGTGAGTCGAACAATCAAAACATTCAGTACTTC. This codes for CAISESNNQNIQYF.

This clonotype was recorded many times. The rearrangement joins TRBV7-9 to TRBJ1-2; 7 positions agree with TRBD1. V shed 5 bases, J shed 2 bases, and the junction held 5 bases outside the gene matches. CDR3 length: 14 amino acids. Per the germline V gene, CDR1 is SEHNR and CDR2 is FQNEAQ (reference sequence). This chain's CDR3 is CASSPRTGNYGYTF. DNA for the CDR3: TGTGCCAGCAGCCCCCGGACAGGCAACTATGGCTACACCTTC.

The chain carries TRBV5-1 and TRBJ2-3; TRBD1 aligns across 12 bases. Germline V lookup: CDR1 SGHRS, CDR2 YFSETQ. V shed 3 bases, J shed 4 bases, and the junction held 3 bases outside the gene matches. The CDR3 spans 15 residues. The CDR3 reads CASSYGTGGPDTQYF. The CDR3 region has the DNA TGCGCCAGCAGCTACGGGACAGGGGGCCCAGATACGCAGTATTTT.

V gene TRBV5-4 combines with J gene TRBJ2-1; TRBD2 matches at 7 bases. The CDR3 sequence is 14 residues long. Trimming cost V 4 bases and J 8 bases; bases outside gene matches: 9. From germline, CDR1 is SGHNT and CDR2 YYREEE (reference sequence). CDR3 residues: CASSLQRTSHEQFF. CDR3 sequence (DNA): TGTGCCAGCAGCCTCCAGCGGACTAGTCATGAGCAGTTCTTC. Filled out from reference TRBV5-4 and TRBJ2-1, the complete variable domain reads ETGVTQSPTHLIKTRGQQVTLRCSSQSGHNTVSWYQQALGQGPQFIFQYYREEENGRGNFPPRFSGLQFPNYSSELNVNALELDDSALYLCASSLQRTSHEQFFGPGTRLTVL.

The chain uses TRBV27 and TRBJ2-1; TRBD1 aligns across 8 bases. Trimming cost V 8 bases and J 7 bases; bases outside gene matches: 1. This CDR3 region has 11 residues. Germline loops: CDR1 MNHEY, CDR2 SMNVEV (reference sequence). CDR3 amino acids: CASRTGNEQFF. CDR3 sequence (DNA): TGTGCCAGCCGGACAGGGAATGAGCAGTTCTTC.

This clonotype was found a few times. This chain connects TRBV7-9 to TRBJ2-3; D is unresolved. CDR3 size: 13 residues. Trimming shortened V by 3 bases and J by 2 bases, and 6 bases separated the two germline ends. Germline values: CDR1 SEHNR, CDR2 FQNEAQ (reference sequence). The CDR3 loop is CASSFFPTDTQYF. CDR3 coding DNA: TGTGCCAGCAGCTTTTTCCCCACAGATACGCAGTATTTT.

The chain combines TRBV18 with TRBJ2-2, with D perhaps TRBD2 (5 bases). CDR1 and CDR2 (germline): KGHSH, LQKENI. V was cut by 8 bases and J by 4 bases, with 11 bases left in between. The CDR3 extends over 13 amino acids. The CDR3 protein is CASEGQRTGELFF. CDR3 bases: TGTGCCAGCGAGGGTCAACGCACCGGGGAGCTGTTTTTT. The complete variable domain, with remaining parts taken from reference TRBV18 and TRBJ2-2, reads NAGVMQNPRHLVRRRGQEARLRCSPMKGHSHVYWYRQLPEEGLKFMVYLQKENIIDESGMPKERFSAEFPKEGPSILRIQQVVRGDSAAYFCASEGQRTGELFFGEGSRLTVL.

Ten or more counts support this clonotype. The chain combines TRBV12-3 or TRBV12-4 with TRBJ2-1; possible D gene TRBD1, 5 bases. This CDR3 is 16 amino acids long. V was pared by 5 bases and J by 6 bases, with 20 bases between. CDR3 sequence (DNA): TGTGCCAGCAGTCCAATCCGGTCACAGGCCTCCAATGAGCAGTTCTTC. Its protein product is CASSPIRSQASNEQFF.

This chain connects TRBV4-1 to TRBJ1-4; D gene unclear. Germline V gene sequence: CDR1 MGHRA, CDR2 YSYEKL. The length of the CDR3 is 14 residues. Trimming took 2 bases from V and 8 from J, leaving 12 bases between them. CDR3 sequence reads: CASSQFDMGEKLFF. The CDR3, as DNA: TGCGCCAGCAGCCAATTCGACATGGGGGAAAAACTGTTTTTT.

The genes are TRBV29-1 and TRBJ2-1; D is perhaps TRBD1 or TRBD2 (5 bases each). Germline-derived CDR1 and CDR2 are SQVTM and ANQGSEA. This CDR3 region has 13 residues. Trimming took off 0 bases at V and 13 bases at J, with 16 bases between the two ends. The CDR3 loop is CSVEDRGLRDQFF. The CDR3 coding sequence is TGCAGCGTTGAAGATAGAGGGTTGAGGGACCAGTTCTTC.

This clonotype has just a few counts. This chain links TRBV20-1 with TRBJ1-1, with D perhaps TRBD1 (5 bases). The germline V gene has CDR1 DFQATT and CDR2 SNEGSKA (reference sequence). Deletions cut 1 base from V and 0 bases from J, with 12 bases between. This CDR3 has 15 residues. This CDR3 reads CSARGYGTVNTEAFF. In DNA form, the CDR3 reads TGCAGTGCTAGAGGTTATGGGACCGTGAACACTGAAGCTTTCTTT.

The chain couples TRBV29-1 to TRBJ1-2, with a possible D match to TRBD1 (5 bases). The germline V gene has CDR1 SQVTM and CDR2 ANQGSEA. This CDR3 contains 16 residues. Deletions cut 2 bases from V and 3 bases from J, with 19 bases between. CDR3 coding DNA: TGCAGCGTTGAATTCTCGGGGAAGGGGATTTACTATGGCTACACCTTC. It translates to CSVEFSGKGIYYGYTF.

This clonotype was seen more than once but under ten times. The chain links TRBV5-5 to TRBJ1-1; D is uncertain. Per the germline V gene, CDR1 is SGHKS and CDR2 is YYEKEE (reference sequence). V was pared by 4 bases and J by 5 bases, with 12 bases between. This CDR3 is built from 13 residues. This CDR3 reads CASSPTGTTEAFF. Written as DNA, the CDR3 is TGTGCCAGCAGCCCGACGGGAACGACTGAAGCTTTCTTT.

This clonotype was recorded a few times. This chain uses TRBV13 with TRBJ2-3, with D perhaps TRBD1 or TRBD2 (5 bases each). Trimming removed 3 bases at V and 5 bases at J, with 6 bases between. Germline loops: CDR1 PRHDT, CDR2 FYEKMQ (reference sequence). CDR3 size: 12 residues. CDR3 sequence (DNA): TGTGCCAGCAGCTTGGGGGAAGATACGCAGTATTTT. This codes for CASSLGEDTQYF.

V usage is TRBV10-3 and J usage is TRBJ2-7, with 7 bases that match TRBD1. V shed 3 bases, J shed 5 bases, and the junction held 7 bases outside the gene matches. CDR1 is ENHRY and CDR2 is SYGVKD in the germline V gene. The CDR3 is made up of 14 amino acids. The CDR3 protein is CAISDRDRQDEQYF. The CDR3 DNA reads TGTGCCATCAGTGATCGGGACAGACAGGACGAGCAGTACTTC.

The genes are TRBV7-9 and TRBJ2-2; 7 nucleotides match TRBD2. The CDR3 is made up of 15 amino acids. V gave up 6 bases and J gave up 5 bases; unmatched junction bases: 9. Germline V gene sequence: CDR1 SEHNR, CDR2 FQNEAQ (reference sequence). The CDR3 sequence is CASSLREAGTGELFF. The CDR3 coding sequence is TGTGCCAGCAGTTTACGGGAGGCCGGGACCGGGGAGCTGTTTTTT.

CDR3 protein: CASSSRQGAMGGGYTF. DNA of the CDR3: TGTGCCAGCAGCTCCCGACAGGGGGCGATGGGCGGGGGCTACACCTTC. The chain uses TRBV7-2 and TRBJ1-2; 10 nucleotides line up with TRBD1. Germline CDR1 is SGHTA and CDR2 is FQGNSA. This CDR3 is built from 16 residues. The junction had 13 bases not matched to a gene; V was cut back by 4 bases and J by 8 bases.

The genes are TRBV9 and TRBJ2-7, with D unclear. V lost 3 bases and J lost 5, with 12 bases in between. Germline V lookup: CDR1 SGDLS, CDR2 YYNGEE. The CDR3 has 13 amino acids. The CDR3 loop is CASSGPTGDEQYF. CDR3 nucleotides: TGTGCCAGCAGCGGGCCCACGGGCGACGAGCAGTACTTC.